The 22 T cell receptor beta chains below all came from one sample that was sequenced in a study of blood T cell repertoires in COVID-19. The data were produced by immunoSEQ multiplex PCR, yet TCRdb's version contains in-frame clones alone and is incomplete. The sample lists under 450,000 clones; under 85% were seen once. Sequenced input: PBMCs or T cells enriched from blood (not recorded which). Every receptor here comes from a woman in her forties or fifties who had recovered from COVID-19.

The CDR3 nucleotides are TGTGCCAGCAGTACCCTACAGACGAGCACAGATACGCAGTATTTT. It yields the protein CASSTLQTSTDTQYF. V is TRBV27 and J is TRBJ2-3; D unclear. Germline CDR1 reads MNHEY; CDR2 reads SMNVEV (reference sequence). This CDR3 comprises 15 residues. V lost 5 bases and J 0 bases, leaving 12 bases between the germline ends.

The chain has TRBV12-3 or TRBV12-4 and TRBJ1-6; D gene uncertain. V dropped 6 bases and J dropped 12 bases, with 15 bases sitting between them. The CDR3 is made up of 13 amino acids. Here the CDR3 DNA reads TGTGCCAGCAGCCCCGGCGAGGTTCGACCCCTCCACTTT. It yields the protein CASSPGEVRPLHF.

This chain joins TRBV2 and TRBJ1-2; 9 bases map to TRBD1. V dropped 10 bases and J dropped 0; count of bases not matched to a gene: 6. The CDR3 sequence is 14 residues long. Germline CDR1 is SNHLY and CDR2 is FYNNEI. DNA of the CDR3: TGTGCCAACGACCGGGACAGGGCTAACTATGGCTACACCTTC. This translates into CANDRDRANYGYTF.

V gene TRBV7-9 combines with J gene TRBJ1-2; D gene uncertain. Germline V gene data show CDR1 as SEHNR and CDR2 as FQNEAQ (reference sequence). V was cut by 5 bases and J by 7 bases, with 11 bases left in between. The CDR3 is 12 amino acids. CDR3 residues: CASSPELGGYTF. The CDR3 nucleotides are TGTGCCAGCAGCCCCGAACTCGGTGGCTACACCTTC.

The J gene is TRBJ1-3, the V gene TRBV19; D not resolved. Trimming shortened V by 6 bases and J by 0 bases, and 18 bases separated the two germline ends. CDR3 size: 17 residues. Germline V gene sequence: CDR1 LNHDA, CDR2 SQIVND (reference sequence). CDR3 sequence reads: CASSWKTSPSSGNTIYF. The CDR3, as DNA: TGTGCCAGTAGCTGGAAGACATCTCCAAGCTCTGGAAACACCATATATTTT.

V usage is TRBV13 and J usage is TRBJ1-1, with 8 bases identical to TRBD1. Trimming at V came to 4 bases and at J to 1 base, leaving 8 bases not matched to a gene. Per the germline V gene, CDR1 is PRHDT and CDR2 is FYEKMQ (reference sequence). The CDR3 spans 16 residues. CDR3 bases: TGTGCCAGCAGCTCCCGACAGGGGAGGGGGAACACTGAAGCTTTCTTT. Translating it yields CASSSRQGRGNTEAFF.

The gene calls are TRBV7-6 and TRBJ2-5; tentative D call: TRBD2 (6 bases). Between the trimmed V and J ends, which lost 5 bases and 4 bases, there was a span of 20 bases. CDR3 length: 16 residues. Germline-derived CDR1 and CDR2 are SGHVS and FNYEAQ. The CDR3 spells CASSPAGLANRETQYF. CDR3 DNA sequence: TGTGCCAGCAGCCCAGCCGGGCTAGCGAACCGAGAGACCCAGTACTTC.

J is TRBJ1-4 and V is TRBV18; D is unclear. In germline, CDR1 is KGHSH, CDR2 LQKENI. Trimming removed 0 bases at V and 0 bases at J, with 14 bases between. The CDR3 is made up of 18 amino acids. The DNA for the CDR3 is TGTGCCAGCTCACCACCGGGCCCGTCTCCTGCAACTAATGAAAAACTGTTTTTT. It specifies CASSPPGPSPATNEKLFF.

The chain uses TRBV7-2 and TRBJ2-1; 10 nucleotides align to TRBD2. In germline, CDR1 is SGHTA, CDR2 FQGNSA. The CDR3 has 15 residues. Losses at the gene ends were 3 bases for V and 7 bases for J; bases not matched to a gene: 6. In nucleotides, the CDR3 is TGTGCCAGCAGCTTCAAGCGGGGGGGGCGGAATGAGCAGTTCTTC. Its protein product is CASSFKRGGRNEQFF.

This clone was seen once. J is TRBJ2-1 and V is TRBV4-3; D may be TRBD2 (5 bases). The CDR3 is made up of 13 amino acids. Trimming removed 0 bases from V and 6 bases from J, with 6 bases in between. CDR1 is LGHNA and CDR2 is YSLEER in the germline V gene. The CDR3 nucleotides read TGCGCCAGCAGCCAAGAAACTAGCAATGAGCAGTTCTTC. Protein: CASSQETSNEQFF.

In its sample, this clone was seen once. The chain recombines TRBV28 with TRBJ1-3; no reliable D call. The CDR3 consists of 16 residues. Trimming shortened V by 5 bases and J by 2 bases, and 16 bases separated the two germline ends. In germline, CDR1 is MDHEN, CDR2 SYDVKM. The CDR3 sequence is CASSLDPGVAGNTIYF. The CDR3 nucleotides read TGTGCCAGCAGTCTTGATCCCGGAGTTGCTGGAAACACCATATATTTT. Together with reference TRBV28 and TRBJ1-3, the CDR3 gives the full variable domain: DVKVTQSSRYLVKRTGEKVFLECVQDMDHENMFWYRQDPGLGLRLIYFSYDVKMKEKGDIPEGYSVSREKKERFSLILESASTNQTSMYLCASSLDPGVAGNTIYFGEGSWLTVV.

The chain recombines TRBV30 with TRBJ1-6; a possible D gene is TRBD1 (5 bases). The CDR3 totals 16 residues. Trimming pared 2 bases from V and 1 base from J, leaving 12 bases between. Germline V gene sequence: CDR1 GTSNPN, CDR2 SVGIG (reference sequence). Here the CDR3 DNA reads TGTGCCTGGAGTTCAGGGATCGGGTCCTATAATTCACCCCTCCACTTT. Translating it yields CAWSSGIGSYNSPLHF.

The CDR3 DNA reads TGTGCCAGCAGCTTAGAGGGACAGGACTATGGCTACACCTTC. It encodes CASSLEGQDYGYTF. The chain couples TRBV11-1 to TRBJ1-2, with TRBD1 matching over 8 bases. With 1 base clipped from V and 3 bases from J, the junction kept 1 base outside the gene matches. Germline CDR1 reads SGHAT; CDR2 reads FQDESV (reference sequence). This CDR3 comprises 14 residues.

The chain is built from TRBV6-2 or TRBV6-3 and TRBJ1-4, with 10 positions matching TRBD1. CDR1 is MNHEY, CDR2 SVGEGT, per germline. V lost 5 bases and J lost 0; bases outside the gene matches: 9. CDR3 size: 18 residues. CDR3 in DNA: TGTGCCAGCAGTGGACAGGGGGACGCTCAGACAACTAATGAAAAACTGTTTTTT. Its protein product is CASSGQGDAQTTNEKLFF.

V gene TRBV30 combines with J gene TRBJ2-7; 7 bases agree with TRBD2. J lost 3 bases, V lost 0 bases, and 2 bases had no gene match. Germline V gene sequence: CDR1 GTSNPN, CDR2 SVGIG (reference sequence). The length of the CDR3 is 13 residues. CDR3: CAWSVLANYEQYF. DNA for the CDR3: TGTGCCTGGAGTGTACTAGCGAACTACGAGCAGTACTTC.

The CDR3 loop reads CASSIADWGQGEAFF. CDR3 DNA sequence: TGTGCCAGTAGTATTGCGGACTGGGGGCAAGGTGAAGCTTTCTTT. This rearrangement joins TRBV19 to TRBJ1-1, with a tentative D call TRBD1 (6 bases). This CDR3 comprises 15 residues. Deletions cut 3 bases from V and 7 bases from J, with 18 bases between. Germline V gene data show CDR1 as LNHDA and CDR2 as SQIVND (reference sequence).

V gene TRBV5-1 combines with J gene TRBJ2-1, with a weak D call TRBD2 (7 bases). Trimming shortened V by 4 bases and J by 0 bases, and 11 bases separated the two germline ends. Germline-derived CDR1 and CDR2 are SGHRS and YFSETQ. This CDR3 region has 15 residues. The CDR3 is CASSKGGASYNEQFF. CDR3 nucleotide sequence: TGCGCCAGCAGCAAGGGGGGGGCCTCCTACAATGAGCAGTTCTTC. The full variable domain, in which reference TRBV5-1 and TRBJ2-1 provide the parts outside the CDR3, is KAGVTQTPRYLIKTRGQQVTLSCSPISGHRSVSWYQQTPGQGLQFLFEYFSETQRNKGNFPGRFSGRQFSNSRSEMNVSTLELGDSALYLCASSKGGASYNEQFFGPGTRLTVL.

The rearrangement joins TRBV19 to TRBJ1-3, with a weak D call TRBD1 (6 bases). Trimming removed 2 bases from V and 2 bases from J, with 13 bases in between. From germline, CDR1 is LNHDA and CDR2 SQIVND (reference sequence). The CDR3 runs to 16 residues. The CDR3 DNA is TGTGCCAGTAGTATATCTCGAGGGGGAGCTGGAAACACCATATATTTT. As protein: CASSISRGGAGNTIYF.

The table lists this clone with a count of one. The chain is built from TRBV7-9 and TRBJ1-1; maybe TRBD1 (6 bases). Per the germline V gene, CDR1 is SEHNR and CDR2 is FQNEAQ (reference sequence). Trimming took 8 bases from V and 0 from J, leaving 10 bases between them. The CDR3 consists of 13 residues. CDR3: CASGGTVNTEAFF. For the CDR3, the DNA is TGTGCCAGCGGGGGCACAGTGAACACTGAAGCTTTCTTT.

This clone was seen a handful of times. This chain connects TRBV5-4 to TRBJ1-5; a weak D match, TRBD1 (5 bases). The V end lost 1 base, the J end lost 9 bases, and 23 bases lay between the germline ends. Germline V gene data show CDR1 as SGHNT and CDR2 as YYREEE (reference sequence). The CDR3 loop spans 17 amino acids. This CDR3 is CASSLSAQARPYRPQHF. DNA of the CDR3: TGTGCCAGCAGCTTGTCGGCACAGGCAAGGCCGTATCGGCCCCAGCATTTT.

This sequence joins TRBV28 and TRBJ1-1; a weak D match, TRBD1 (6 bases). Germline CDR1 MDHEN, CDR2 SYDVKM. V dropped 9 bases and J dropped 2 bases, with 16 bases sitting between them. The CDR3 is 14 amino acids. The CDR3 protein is CASCKQGRNTEAFF. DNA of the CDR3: TGTGCCAGTTGCAAACAGGGCCGTAACACTGAAGCTTTCTTT.

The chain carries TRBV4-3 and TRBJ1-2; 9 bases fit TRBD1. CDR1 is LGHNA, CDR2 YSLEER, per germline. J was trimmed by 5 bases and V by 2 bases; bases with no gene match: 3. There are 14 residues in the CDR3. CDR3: CASSQTGQGYGYTF. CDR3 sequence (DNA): TGCGCCAGCAGCCAAACGGGACAGGGTTATGGCTACACCTTC.